Listed here are 30 T cell receptor beta chains from one sample, sequenced in a study of OX40 agonist ivuxolimab in advanced cancers. Sequenced by immunoSEQ multiplex PCR; TCRdb stores in-frame clones only, minus some. Among over 55,000 clones listed, roughly 92% were seen once. The specimen comprised CD4+ or CD8+ T cells sorted from blood, sampled in a trial of the OX40 agonist ivuxolimab. The source of these receptors is an adult with an advanced solid tumor such as melanoma, head and neck, liver or kidney cancer.

This sequence joins TRBV2 and TRBJ2-1; TRBD2 matches 7 bases. With V trimmed by 7 bases and J by 16 bases, 13 bases remained unmatched. Germline V gene lookup returns CDR1 SNHLY and CDR2 FYNNEI. The CDR3 loop spans 12 amino acids. The CDR3 loop reads CASNREAGNPFF. DNA of the CDR3: TGTGCCAGCAATCGGGAAGCGGGGAACCCTTTCTTC.

This clone was recorded only once. The chain links TRBV11-3 to TRBJ2-3; D could derive from TRBD1 or TRBD2 (5 bases each). Germline V gene sequence: CDR1 SGHNT, CDR2 YENEEA. The CDR3 totals 15 residues. The V end lost 4 bases, the J end lost 5 bases, and 16 bases lay between the germline ends. Here the CDR3 DNA reads TGTGCCAGCAGCTGGGGGACCTTAAACGGAGATACGCAGTATTTT. The encoded protein is CASSWGTLNGDTQYF. The variable domain in full, with the rest retrieved from reference TRBV11-3 and TRBJ2-3, is EAGVVQSPRYKIIEKKQPVAFWCNPISGHNTLYWYLQNLGQGPELLIRYENEEAVDDSQLPKDRFSAERLKGVDSTLKIQPAELGDSAVYLCASSWGTLNGDTQYFGPGTRLTVL.

This chain joins TRBV4-2 and TRBJ2-5; TRBD2 agrees at 8 bases. Trimming took 1 base from V and 0 from J; bases not matched to a gene: 7. CDR1 and CDR2 (germline): LGHNA, YNFKEQ. This CDR3 has 17 amino acids. The CDR3 bases are TGTGCCAGCAGCCAAGGAAGGGTTAGCGGGGACCAAGAGACCCAGTACTTC. Translation gives CASSQGRVSGDQETQYF.

The chain has TRBV5-6 and TRBJ1-1; D is undetermined. The CDR3 runs to 16 residues. V was trimmed by 1 base and J by 1 base, leaving 14 bases between them. Germline CDR1 is SGHDT and CDR2 is YYEEEE. CDR3 sequence reads: CASSLYFMWGNTEAFF. In DNA form, the CDR3 reads TGTGCCAGCAGCTTGTATTTTATGTGGGGGAACACTGAAGCTTTCTTT.

This clone was found once. The genes are TRBV5-1 and TRBJ2-7, with D possibly being TRBD1 or TRBD2 (5 bases each). The CDR3 length is 14 residues. Trimming removed 4 bases from V and 0 bases from J, with 11 bases in between. The germline gives CDR1 SGHRS, CDR2 YFSETQ. The CDR3 sequence: CASSVGPFSYEQYF. DNA for the CDR3: TGCGCCAGCAGCGTGGGACCGTTCTCCTACGAGCAGTACTTC.

V and J are TRBV15 and TRBJ1-4; D may be TRBD1 (5 bases). Between the trimmed V and J ends, which lost 0 bases and 7 bases, there was a span of 12 bases. This CDR3 has 15 amino acids. Germline CDR1 LNHNV, CDR2 YYDKDF (reference sequence). The CDR3 loop is CATSRDGALGEKLFF. The CDR3 nucleotides read TGTGCCACCAGCAGAGATGGGGCCCTGGGTGAAAAACTGTTTTTT.

The V call is TRBV6-5, the J call TRBJ1-4; unclear D gene. This CDR3 contains 15 residues. Germline CDR1 is MNHEY and CDR2 is SVGAGI. V was trimmed by 7 bases and J by 6 bases, leaving 18 bases between them. The CDR3 loop reads CASKNPGRIYEKLFF. As DNA, the CDR3 is TGTGCCAGCAAGAACCCCGGCAGGATCTATGAAAAACTGTTTTTT.

In DNA form, the CDR3 reads TGTGCCAGCAGCTTAATAGGGACTACCGAGGCAGAGACCCAGTACTTC. It specifies CASSLIGTTEAETQYF. The V gene is TRBV28, the J gene TRBJ2-5; TRBD2 agrees at 7 bases. From germline, CDR1 is MDHEN and CDR2 SYDVKM. The CDR3 runs 16 residues. V gave up 6 bases and J gave up 4 bases; unmatched junction bases: 14.

The CDR3: CAWRSFGGSQAFF. CDR3 DNA sequence: TGTGCCTGGAGATCATTTGGGGGGAGTCAAGCTTTCTTT. The J gene is TRBJ1-1, the V gene TRBV30; weak D call: TRBD1 (5 bases). Germline V gives CDR1 GTSNPN, CDR2 SVGIG (reference sequence). V was pared by 3 bases and J by 9 bases, with 17 bases between. The CDR3 consists of 13 residues.

This chain connects TRBV28 to TRBJ2-5; 8 bases line up with TRBD2. Germline CDR1 MDHEN, CDR2 SYDVKM. The CDR3 has 17 amino acids. V trimming: 6 bases; J trimming: 2 bases; junction bases outside the gene matches: 14. CDR3 coding DNA: TGTGCCAGCAGCCCCTGGGTGGATAGCGGGACTCAAGAGACCCAGTACTTC. This sequence encodes CASSPWVDSGTQETQYF.

The V and J genes are TRBV5-1 and TRBJ2-5; 8 positions agree with TRBD1. V trimming: 4 bases; J trimming: 5 bases; junction bases outside the gene matches: 7. CDR3 size: 14 residues. Germline V CDR1 and CDR2: SGHRS, YFSETQ. CDR3: CASSLGQGLETQYF. CDR3 sequence (DNA): TGCGCCAGCAGCCTTGGACAGGGATTGGAGACCCAGTACTTC.

The chain carries TRBV6-6 and TRBJ2-2, with a weak D call TRBD2 (5 bases). CDR1 is MNHNY, CDR2 SVGAGI, per germline (reference sequence). Trimming shortened V by 0 bases and J by 5 bases, and 13 bases separated the two germline ends. The CDR3 consists of 16 residues. The DNA of the CDR3 is TGTGCCAGCAGTTACTCTAGTCTCCCGGGGACCGGGGAGCTGTTTTTT. Protein product: CASSYSSLPGTGELFF.

The chain is built from TRBV5-1 and TRBJ2-7; 9 nucleotides align to TRBD1. J was trimmed by 5 bases and V by 2 bases; bases with no gene match: 8. The CDR3 consists of 15 residues. In germline, CDR1 is SGHRS, CDR2 YFSETQ. The CDR3 is CASSFVPGQGNEQYF. The CDR3 nucleotides are TGCGCCAGCAGCTTCGTACCGGGACAGGGCAACGAGCAGTACTTC. The full variable domain, completed using reference TRBV5-1 and TRBJ2-7, is KAGVTQTPRYLIKTRGQQVTLSCSPISGHRSVSWYQQTPGQGLQFLFEYFSETQRNKGNFPGRFSGRQFSNSRSEMNVSTLELGDSALYLCASSFVPGQGNEQYFGPGTRLTVT.

The V gene is TRBV28, the J gene TRBJ1-1, with D tentatively TRBD1 (6 bases). CDR1 and CDR2 (germline): MDHEN, SYDVKM. The CDR3 spans 19 residues. Trimming pared 0 bases from V and 2 bases from J, leaving 22 bases between. In nucleotides, the CDR3 is TGTGCCAGCAGTTTATGGTATCGGGGACATGTTTATGCCAACACTGAAGCTTTCTTT. Translating gives CASSLWYRGHVYANTEAFF.

This clone was seen only once. J is TRBJ1-4 and V is TRBV6-5; no clear D. V was clipped by 6 bases and J by 11 bases, with 16 bases between them. Germline assignment: CDR1 MNHEY and CDR2 SVGAGI. The CDR3 is 13 residues long. The CDR3 nucleotides read TGTGCCAGCAGCCCCGCGGACGAGCGGAAACTGTTTTTT. It translates to CASSPADERKLFF.

V and J are TRBV5-8 and TRBJ2-7; the D gene is possibly TRBD2 (5 bases). The germline CDR1 and CDR2 sequences are SGHTS and YDEGEE. V was shortened by 2 bases and J by 0 bases, with 12 bases between the two germline ends. The CDR3 covers 15 residues. The chain's CDR3 is CASSLSGTSSYEQYF. The CDR3 region has the DNA TGTGCCAGCAGCTTAAGCGGAACCAGCTCCTACGAGCAGTACTTC.

V and J are TRBV5-6 and TRBJ1-2; no clear D. Germline assignment: CDR1 SGHDT and CDR2 YYEEEE. The CDR3 is 13 amino acids. Trimming took off 0 bases at V and 7 bases at J, with 10 bases between the two ends. In DNA, the CDR3 is TGTGCCAGCAGCTTGGGACGTCAAGGTGGCTACACCTTC. Translated, it gives CASSLGRQGGYTF.

This chain connects TRBV4-3 to TRBJ1-2, with 7 bases lining up with TRBD1. Germline V CDR1 and CDR2: LGHNA, YSLEER. The length of the CDR3 is 15 residues. V lost 0 bases and J lost 4; bases outside the gene matches: 5. For the CDR3, the DNA is TGCGCCAGCAGCCAAGATTTGGACAGGTTCTATGGCTACACCTTC. Amino acid sequence: CASSQDLDRFYGYTF.

The gene calls are TRBV6-1 and TRBJ2-7; no clear D. The germline V gene encodes CDR1 MNHNS and CDR2 SASEGT. V was pared by 7 bases and J by 0 bases, with 16 bases between. There are 15 residues in the CDR3. CDR3 DNA sequence: TGTGCCAGCAATCTATATACGCCCAGCTCCTACGAGCAGTACTTC. This sequence encodes CASNLYTPSSYEQYF.

V usage is TRBV28 and J usage is TRBJ1-1; D uncertain. The V gene's germline CDR1 is MDHEN and CDR2 SYDVKM. The CDR3 runs 16 residues. Deletions cut 5 bases from V and 9 bases from J, with 25 bases between. CDR3 in DNA: TGTGCCAGCAGTCCACCGGGTCCCGTTTACAGAAACAAAGCTTTCTTT. Protein: CASSPPGPVYRNKAFF.

The genes are TRBV6-5 and TRBJ2-7; D is unclear. Germline values: CDR1 MNHEY, CDR2 SVGAGI. With 6 bases removed from V and 5 bases from J, the gap between germline ends came to 14 bases. CDR3 size: 13 residues. The CDR3 DNA reads TGTGCCAGCAGGTCGCAGAGTAAAGACGAGCAGTACTTC. This sequence encodes CASRSQSKDEQYF.

The chain combines TRBV9 with TRBJ1-1; 7 bases align to TRBD1. The length of the CDR3 is 14 residues. The germline V gene has CDR1 SGDLS and CDR2 YYNGEE. Losses at the gene ends were 3 bases for V and 4 bases for J; bases not matched to a gene: 6. CDR3 protein: CASSGGQVVTEAFF. The CDR3 nucleotides are TGTGCCAGCAGCGGAGGACAGGTCGTCACTGAAGCTTTCTTT.

CDR3 in DNA: TGTGCCAGCAGTTTCAATGGAGGGAGCTCCTACGAGCAGTACTTC. Residues: CASSFNGGSSYEQYF. This chain connects TRBV28 to TRBJ2-7; maybe TRBD2 (6 bases). The CDR3 spans 15 residues. The germline V gene encodes CDR1 MDHEN and CDR2 SYDVKM. The germline V and J ends were trimmed by 3 bases and 0 bases, with 12 bases remaining between them.

This chain uses TRBV19 with TRBJ2-1, with D perhaps assigned TRBD1 or TRBD2 (6 bases each). The CDR3 extends over 16 amino acids. V was cut by 3 bases and J by 4 bases, with 16 bases left in between. Germline CDR1 reads LNHDA; CDR2 reads SQIVND (reference sequence). In DNA form, the CDR3 reads TGTGCCAGTAGTATGGAGGGGGGTAGGATTTACAATGAGCAGTTCTTC. It encodes CASSMEGGRIYNEQFF.

The chain carries TRBV29-1 and TRBJ2-3; D tentatively fits TRBD1 or TRBD2 (6 bases each). This CDR3 is built from 14 residues. V lost 4 bases and J 4 bases, leaving 15 bases between the germline ends. Germline V gene sequence: CDR1 SQVTM, CDR2 ANQGSEA. Here the CDR3 DNA reads TGCAGCGTTGGAATAACAGGGAGGCCAGATACGCAGTATTTT. Translating gives CSVGITGRPDTQYF.

The rearrangement links TRBV14 to TRBJ2-3; TRBD2 might be the D (6 bases). This CDR3 comprises 11 residues. Germline V CDR1 and CDR2: SGHDN, FVKESK. Deletions cut 6 bases from V and 7 bases from J, with 8 bases between. The CDR3 DNA reads as TGTGCCAGCAGACTAGCCTATACGCAGTATTTT. Translation gives CASRLAYTQYF.

The V gene is TRBV28, the J gene TRBJ1-4, with TRBD1 matching 7 bases. This CDR3 has 14 residues. Germline V gives CDR1 MDHEN, CDR2 SYDVKM. Unmatched junction bases numbered 10, after V lost 7 bases and J lost 8 bases. CDR3 bases: TGTGCCAGCAACCAACAGGGGATATACGAAAAACTGTTTTTT. This codes for CASNQQGIYEKLFF.

The chain recombines TRBV7-9 with TRBJ1-1; TRBD1 agrees at 10 bases. With V trimmed by 5 bases and J by 0 bases, 9 bases remained unmatched. The CDR3 length is 17 residues. CDR1 is SEHNR, CDR2 FQNEAQ, per germline (reference sequence). For the CDR3, the DNA is TGTGCCAGCAGCCGATACGGACAGGGGGTAATGAACACTGAAGCTTTCTTT. This gives the protein CASSRYGQGVMNTEAFF.

The chain has TRBV10-1 and TRBJ1-2, with a tentative D call TRBD1 (5 bases). Germline loops: CDR1 WNHNN, CDR2 SYGVQD (reference sequence). The germline V and J ends were trimmed by 9 bases and 6 bases, with 14 bases remaining between them. The CDR3 covers 12 residues. Here the CDR3 reads CASGDRGNGYTF. CDR3 DNA: TGCGCCAGTGGGGACCGGGGCAATGGCTACACCTTC.

V gene TRBV7-3 combines with J gene TRBJ2-5; the match to TRBD2 covers 15 bases. This CDR3 comprises 16 residues. The V gene's germline CDR1 is SGHTA and CDR2 FQGTGA. Trimming took 2 bases from V and 2 from J; bases not matched to a gene: 0. DNA for the CDR3: TGTGCCAGCAGCTTAGGACTAGCGGGGGGGCAAGAGACCCAGTACTTC. This gives the protein CASSLGLAGGQETQYF.